Sequencing of this T cell receptor (beta chain) was carried out in a study of regulatory T cells in long-lasting Graves disease. Arm-PCR of CDR3 regions with iRepertoire HTBI primers generated TCR beta libraries. In TCRdb, the multiplex PCR reads were re-called with MiXCR into one record per CDR3 protein. The sample records 680,000 or so distinct CDR3 sequences, roughly 15% being singletons. Study-level points and caveats: In persistent patients, shared public clonotypes (around 2,500) outnumbered those in new patients (nearly 1,000). Persistent disease preferred TRBV28, TRBJ1-2 and TRBJ2-5; new disease, TRBV20-1 and TRBJ2-1.

Germline values: CDR1 SQVTM, CDR2 ANQGSEA. This CDR3 comprises 11 residues. V was pared by 4 bases and J by 3 bases, with 7 bases between. The time point is: newly diagnosed GD, antithyroid drugs for less than 3 months. PBMC RNA was the source of the TCR library. At least ten counts were recorded for this clonotype. The antigen is undetermined. These data were also reused for a study on T cells in Graves' hyperthyroidism and ophthalmopathy.

The rearrangement links TRBV29-1 to TRBJ2-7; D remains unclear. The sequence was obtained from a woman aged 25-40 years with Graves disease. The material was peripheral blood mononuclear cells (PBMCs), obtained at new diagnosis, from a patient treated with antithyroid drugs. The CDR3, as DNA: TGCAGCGTTGTACAACTCTACGAGCAGTACTTC. This gives the protein CSVVQLYEQYF.